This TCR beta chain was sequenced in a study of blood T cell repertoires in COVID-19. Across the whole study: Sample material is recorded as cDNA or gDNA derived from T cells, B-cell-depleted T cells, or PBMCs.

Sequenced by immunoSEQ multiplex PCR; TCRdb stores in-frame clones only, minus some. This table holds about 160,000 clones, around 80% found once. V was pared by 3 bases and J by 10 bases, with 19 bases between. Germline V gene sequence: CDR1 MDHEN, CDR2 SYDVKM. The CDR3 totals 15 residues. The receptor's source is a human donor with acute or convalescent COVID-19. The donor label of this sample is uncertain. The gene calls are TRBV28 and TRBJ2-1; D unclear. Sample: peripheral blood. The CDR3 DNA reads TGTGCCAGCAGTTTGCTTACGTCTAGGCGTGGGGAGCAGTTCTTC. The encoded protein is CASSLLTSRRGEQFF. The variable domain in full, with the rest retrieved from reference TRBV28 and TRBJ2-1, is DVKVTQSSRYLVKRTGEKVFLECVQDMDHENMFWYRQDPGLGLRLIYFSYDVKMKEKGDIPEGYSVSREKKERFSLILESASTNQTSMYLCASSLLTSRRGEQFFGPGTRLTVL.